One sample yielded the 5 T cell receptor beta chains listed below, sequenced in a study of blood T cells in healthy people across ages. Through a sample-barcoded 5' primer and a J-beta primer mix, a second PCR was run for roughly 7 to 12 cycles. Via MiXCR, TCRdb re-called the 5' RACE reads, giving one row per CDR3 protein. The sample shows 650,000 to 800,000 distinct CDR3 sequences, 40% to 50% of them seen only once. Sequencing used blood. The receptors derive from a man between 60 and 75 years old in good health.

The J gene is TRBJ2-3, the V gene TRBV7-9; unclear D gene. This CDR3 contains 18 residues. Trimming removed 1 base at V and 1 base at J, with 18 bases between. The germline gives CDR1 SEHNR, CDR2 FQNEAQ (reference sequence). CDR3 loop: CASSLDRLRAPGTDTQYF. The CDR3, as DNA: TGTGCCAGCAGCTTAGATCGGCTCCGGGCCCCAGGCACAGATACGCAGTATTTT. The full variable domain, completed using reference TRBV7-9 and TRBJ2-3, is DTGVSQNPRHKITKRGQNVTFRCDPISEHNRLYWYRQTLGQGPEFLTYFQNEAQLEKSRLLSDRFSAERPKGSFSTLEIQRTEQGDSAMYLCASSLDRLRAPGTDTQYFGPGTRLTVL.

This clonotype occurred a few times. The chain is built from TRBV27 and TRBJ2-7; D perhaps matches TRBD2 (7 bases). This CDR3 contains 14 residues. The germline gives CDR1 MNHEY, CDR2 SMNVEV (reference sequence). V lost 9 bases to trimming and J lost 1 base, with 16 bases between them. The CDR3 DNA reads TGTGCCAGTAACAATGGGGGGGCTTCCTACGAGCAGTACTTC. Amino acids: CASNNGGASYEQYF.

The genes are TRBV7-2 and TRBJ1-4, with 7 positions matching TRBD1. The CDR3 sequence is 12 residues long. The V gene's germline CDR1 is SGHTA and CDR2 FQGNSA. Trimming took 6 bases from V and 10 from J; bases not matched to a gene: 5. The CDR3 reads CASRTGNRKLFF. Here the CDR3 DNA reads TGTGCCAGCAGGACAGGGAATCGAAAACTGTTTTTT.

CDR3 loop: CATSFRENDEQYF. The CDR3 DNA is TGTGCCACCAGCTTCAGGGAAAACGACGAGCAGTACTTC. The chain combines TRBV15 with TRBJ2-7, with TRBD1 as a possible D gene (5 bases). In germline, CDR1 is LNHNV, CDR2 YYDKDF (reference sequence). The ends were cut back, 5 bases at V and 5 bases at J, with 13 bases in the middle. The CDR3 covers 13 residues. Full variable domain (missing parts from reference TRBV15 and TRBJ2-7): DAMVIQNPRYQVTQFGKPVTLSCSQTLNHNVMYWYQQKSSQAPKLLFHYYDKDFNNEADTPDNFQSRRPNTSFCFLDIRSPGLGDTAMYLCATSFRENDEQYFGPGTRLTVT.

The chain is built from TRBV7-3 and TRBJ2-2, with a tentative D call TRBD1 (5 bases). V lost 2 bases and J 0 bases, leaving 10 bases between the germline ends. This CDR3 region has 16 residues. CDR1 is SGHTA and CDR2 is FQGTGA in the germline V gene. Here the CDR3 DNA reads TGTGCCAGCAGCTTATACGGACACCCGAACACCGGGGAGCTGTTTTTT. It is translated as CASSLYGHPNTGELFF.